This T cell receptor beta chain was retrieved from a study of CD4 T cells in relation to SARS-CoV-2 and coronaviruses. The overall study: ViraFEST: roughly 10-day antigen culture of PBMCs, then TCR beta CDR3 sequencing. Overall study results and limits: Approximately 65% of donors had memory CD4+ clonotypes crossrecognizing SARS-CoV-2 and common cold coronavirus spike.

Measured with immunoSEQ multiplex PCR; TCRdb has only the in-frame clones, and not every one. The sample lists about 28,000 clones; approximately 76% were seen once. CD4+ T cells from unexposed donors were obtained before the COVID-19 pandemic (2011-2018). After around nine days of culture, CD4+ T cells were isolated. This clone was picked up a small number of times. Its antigen remains unidentified. Germline V gene sequence: CDR1 KGHSH, CDR2 LQKENI. The CDR3 spans 16 residues. Trimming cost V 6 bases and J 1 base, with 18 bases left between them. The sequence was obtained from a human donor in good health. The chain couples TRBV18 to TRBJ1-1; D gene unclear. The sequencing input was CD4+ T cells from PBMCs, cultured in vitro. The CDR3 is CASSRTDSGWNTEAFF. CDR3 nucleotide sequence: TGTGCCAGCTCCCGGACGGACTCCGGCTGGAACACTGAAGCTTTCTTT.